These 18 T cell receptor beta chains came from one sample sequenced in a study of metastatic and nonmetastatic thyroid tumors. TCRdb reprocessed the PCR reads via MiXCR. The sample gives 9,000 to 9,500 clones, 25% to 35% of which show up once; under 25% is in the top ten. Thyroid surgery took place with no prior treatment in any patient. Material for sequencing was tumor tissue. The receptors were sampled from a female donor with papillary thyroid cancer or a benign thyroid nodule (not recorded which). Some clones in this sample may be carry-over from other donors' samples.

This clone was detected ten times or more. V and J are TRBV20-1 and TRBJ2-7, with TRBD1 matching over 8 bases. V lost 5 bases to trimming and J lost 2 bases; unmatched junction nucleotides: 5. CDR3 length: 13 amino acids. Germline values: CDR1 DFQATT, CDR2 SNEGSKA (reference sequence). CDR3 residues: CSALDRAPYEQYF. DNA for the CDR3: TGCAGTGCTTTGGACAGGGCGCCCTACGAGCAGTACTTC.

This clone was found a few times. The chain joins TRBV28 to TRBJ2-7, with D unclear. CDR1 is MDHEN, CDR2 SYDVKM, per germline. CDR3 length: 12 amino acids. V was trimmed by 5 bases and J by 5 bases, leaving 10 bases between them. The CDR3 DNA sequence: TGTGCCAGCAGTACCCCGCTAGACGAGCAGTACTTC. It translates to CASSTPLDEQYF.

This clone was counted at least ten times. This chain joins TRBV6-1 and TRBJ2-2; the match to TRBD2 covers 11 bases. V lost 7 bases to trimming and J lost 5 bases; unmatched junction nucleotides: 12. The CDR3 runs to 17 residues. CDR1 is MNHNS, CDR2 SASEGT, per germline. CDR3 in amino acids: CASNRLAGPLGTGELFF. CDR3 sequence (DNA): TGTGCCAGCAACCGACTAGCGGGGCCCCTAGGAACCGGGGAGCTGTTTTTT.

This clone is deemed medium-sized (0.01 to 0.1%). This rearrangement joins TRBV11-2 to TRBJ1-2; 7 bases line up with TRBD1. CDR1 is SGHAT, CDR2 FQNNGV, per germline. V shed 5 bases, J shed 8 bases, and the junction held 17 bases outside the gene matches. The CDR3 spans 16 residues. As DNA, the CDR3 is TGTGCCAGCAGCCCGGGACAGAGCCTCTACTCGGGGGGCTACACCTTC. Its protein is CASSPGQSLYSGGYTF.

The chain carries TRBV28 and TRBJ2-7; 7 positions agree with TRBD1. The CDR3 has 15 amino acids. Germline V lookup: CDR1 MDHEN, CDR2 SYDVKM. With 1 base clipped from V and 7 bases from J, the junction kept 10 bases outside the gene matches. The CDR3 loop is CASSLSLTGTGEQYF. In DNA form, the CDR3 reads TGTGCCAGCAGTTTATCCTTGACAGGGACGGGGGAGCAGTACTTC.

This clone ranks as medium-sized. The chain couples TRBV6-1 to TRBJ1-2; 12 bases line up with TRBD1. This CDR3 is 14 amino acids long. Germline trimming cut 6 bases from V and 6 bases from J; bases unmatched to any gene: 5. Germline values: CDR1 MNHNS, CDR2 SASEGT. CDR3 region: CASRGTGGTNGYTF. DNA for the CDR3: TGTGCCAGCAGGGGGACAGGGGGCACGAATGGCTACACCTTC.

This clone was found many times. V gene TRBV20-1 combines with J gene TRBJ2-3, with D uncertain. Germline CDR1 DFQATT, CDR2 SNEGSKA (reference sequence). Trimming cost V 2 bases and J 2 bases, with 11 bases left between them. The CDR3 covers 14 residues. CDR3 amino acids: CSARKPITTDTQYF. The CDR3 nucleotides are TGCAGTGCTAGAAAACCCATAACCACAGATACGCAGTATTTT.

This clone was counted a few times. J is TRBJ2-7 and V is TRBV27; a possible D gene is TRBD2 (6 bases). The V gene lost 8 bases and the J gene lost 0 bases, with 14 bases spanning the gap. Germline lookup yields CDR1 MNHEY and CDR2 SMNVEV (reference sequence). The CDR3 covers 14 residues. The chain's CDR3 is CASSERGSSYEQYF. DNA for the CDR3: TGTGCCAGCTCAGAACGGGGGAGCTCCTACGAGCAGTACTTC.

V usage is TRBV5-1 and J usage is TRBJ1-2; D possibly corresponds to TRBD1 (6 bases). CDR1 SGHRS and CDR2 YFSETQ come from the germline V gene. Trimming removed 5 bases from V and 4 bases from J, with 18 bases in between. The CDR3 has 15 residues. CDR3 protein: CASRVEGHGLYGYTF. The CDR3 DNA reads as TGCGCCAGCAGAGTTGAGGGACACGGGCTCTATGGCTACACCTTC.

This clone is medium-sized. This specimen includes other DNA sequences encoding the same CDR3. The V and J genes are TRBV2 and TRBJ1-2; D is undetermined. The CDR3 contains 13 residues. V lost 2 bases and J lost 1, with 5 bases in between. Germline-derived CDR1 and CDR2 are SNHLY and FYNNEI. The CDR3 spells CASSETFNYGYTF. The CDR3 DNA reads TGTGCCAGCAGTGAAACGTTTAACTATGGCTACACCTTC.

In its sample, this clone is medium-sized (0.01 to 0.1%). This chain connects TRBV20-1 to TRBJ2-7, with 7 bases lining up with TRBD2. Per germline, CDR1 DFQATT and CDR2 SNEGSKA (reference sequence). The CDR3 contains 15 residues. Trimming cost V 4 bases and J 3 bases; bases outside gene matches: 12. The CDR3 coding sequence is TGCAGTGCTAACTCAAACCGGGACTACAACTACGAGCAGTACTTC. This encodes CSANSNRDYNYEQYF.

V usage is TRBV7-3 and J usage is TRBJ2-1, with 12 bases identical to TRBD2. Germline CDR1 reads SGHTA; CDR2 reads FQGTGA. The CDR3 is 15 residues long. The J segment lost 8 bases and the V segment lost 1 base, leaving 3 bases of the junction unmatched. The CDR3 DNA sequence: TGTGCCAGCAGCTTAATTGGGACTAGCGGGTATGAGCAGTTCTTC. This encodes CASSLIGTSGYEQFF.

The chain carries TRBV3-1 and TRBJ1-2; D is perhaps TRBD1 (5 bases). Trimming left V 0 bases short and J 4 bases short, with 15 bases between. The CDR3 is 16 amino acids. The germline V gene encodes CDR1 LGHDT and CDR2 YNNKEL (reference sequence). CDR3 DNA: TGTGCCAGCAGCCAAGATATTGGGCAGGGAGGCTATGGCTACACCTTC. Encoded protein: CASSQDIGQGGYGYTF.

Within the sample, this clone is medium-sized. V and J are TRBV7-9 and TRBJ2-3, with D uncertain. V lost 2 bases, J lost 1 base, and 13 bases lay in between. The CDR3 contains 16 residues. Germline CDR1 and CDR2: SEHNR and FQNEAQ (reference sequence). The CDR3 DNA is TGTGCCAGCAGCTTATTTCCAGGAACGGGCACAGATACGCAGTATTTT. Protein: CASSLFPGTGTDTQYF.

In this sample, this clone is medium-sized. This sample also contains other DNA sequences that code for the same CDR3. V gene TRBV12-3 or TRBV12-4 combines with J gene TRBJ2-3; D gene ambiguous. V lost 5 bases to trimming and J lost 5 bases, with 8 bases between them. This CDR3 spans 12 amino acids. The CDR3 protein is CASSPSVDTQYF. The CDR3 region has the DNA TGTGCCAGCAGTCCCTCCGTAGATACGCAGTATTTT.

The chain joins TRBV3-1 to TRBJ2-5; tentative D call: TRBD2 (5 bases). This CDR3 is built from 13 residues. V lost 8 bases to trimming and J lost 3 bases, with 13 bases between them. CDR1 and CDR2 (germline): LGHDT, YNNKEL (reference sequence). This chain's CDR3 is CASGLYEKETQYF. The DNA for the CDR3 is TGTGCCAGCGGACTCTACGAGAAAGAGACCCAGTACTTC.

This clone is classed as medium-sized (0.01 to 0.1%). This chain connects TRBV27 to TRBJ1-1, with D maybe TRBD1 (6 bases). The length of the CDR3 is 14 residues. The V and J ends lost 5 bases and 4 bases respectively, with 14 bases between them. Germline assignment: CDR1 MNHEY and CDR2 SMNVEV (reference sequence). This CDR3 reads CASSRGIWSTEAFF. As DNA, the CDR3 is TGTGCCAGCAGTAGGGGGATATGGAGCACTGAAGCTTTCTTT.

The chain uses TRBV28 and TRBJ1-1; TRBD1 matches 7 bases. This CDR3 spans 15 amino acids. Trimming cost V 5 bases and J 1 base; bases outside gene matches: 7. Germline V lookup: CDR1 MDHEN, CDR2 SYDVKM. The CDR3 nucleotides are TGTGCCAGCAGTCCCGGGACAGTCGAGAACACTGAAGCTTTCTTT. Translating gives CASSPGTVENTEAFF.